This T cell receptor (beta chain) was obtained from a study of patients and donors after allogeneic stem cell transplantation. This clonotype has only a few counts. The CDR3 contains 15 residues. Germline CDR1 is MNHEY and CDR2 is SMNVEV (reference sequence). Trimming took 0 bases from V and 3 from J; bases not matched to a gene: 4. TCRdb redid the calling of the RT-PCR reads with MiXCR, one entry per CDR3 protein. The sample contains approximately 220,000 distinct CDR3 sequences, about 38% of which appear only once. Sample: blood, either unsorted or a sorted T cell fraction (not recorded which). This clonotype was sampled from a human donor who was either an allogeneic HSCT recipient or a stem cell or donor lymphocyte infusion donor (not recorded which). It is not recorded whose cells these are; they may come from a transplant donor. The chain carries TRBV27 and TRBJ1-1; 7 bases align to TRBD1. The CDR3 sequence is CASSLSPGGDTEAFF. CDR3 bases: TGTGCCAGCAGTTTATCGCCAGGGGGGGACACTGAAGCTTTCTTT.